What follows are 27 T cell receptor beta chains derived from one specimen sequenced in a study of cytomegalovirus exposure and HLA in healthy donors. The protocol was immunoSEQ multiplex PCR, while the TCRdb copy is restricted to in-frame clones and leaves out a portion. In the table there are 65,000 or so clones, about 90% of which are singletons. The sample comprised PBMCs. The receptor source for this set is a woman younger than 30 in good health and CMV-seronegative.

The chain employs TRBV28 and TRBJ1-6; 7 bases fit TRBD1. The CDR3 length is 14 residues. J gave up 2 bases and V 6 bases, and 1 base lay outside the gene matches. Germline CDR1 and CDR2: MDHEN and SYDVKM. The CDR3 protein is CASRGQAYNSPLHF. The CDR3 region has the DNA TGTGCCAGCAGAGGACAGGCCTATAATTCACCCCTCCACTTT.

This clone was observed once. This chain links TRBV2 with TRBJ2-1, with D perhaps TRBD2 (6 bases). The ends were cut back, 3 bases at V and 2 bases at J, with 14 bases in the middle. The CDR3 has 16 amino acids. Germline loops: CDR1 SNHLY, CDR2 FYNNEI. This CDR3 is CASSDLGTVPYNEQFF. The CDR3 DNA reads as TGTGCCAGCAGTGATCTTGGGACTGTCCCCTACAATGAGCAGTTCTTC.

The chain employs TRBV11-3 and TRBJ1-1; D might be TRBD1 (5 bases). Germline assignment: CDR1 SGHNT and CDR2 YENEEA. This CDR3 comprises 15 residues. V was trimmed by 1 base and J by 5 bases, leaving 14 bases between them. The CDR3 region has the DNA TGTGCCAGCAGCTTAGGGGGACTCTTGGGGACTGAAGCTTTCTTT. Encoded protein: CASSLGGLLGTEAFF.

The chain combines TRBV28 with TRBJ1-1; D uncertain. V shed 3 bases and J shed 0 bases, with 11 bases lying between them. Germline lookup yields CDR1 MDHEN and CDR2 SYDVKM. There are 15 residues in the CDR3. CDR3 amino acids: CASSFGGSMNTEAFF. For the CDR3, the DNA is TGTGCCAGCAGTTTTGGCGGGTCCATGAACACTGAAGCTTTCTTT.

The chain couples TRBV11-2 to TRBJ2-1, with TRBD2 as a possible D gene (5 bases). The V end lost 5 bases, the J end lost 10 bases, and 12 bases lay between the germline ends. CDR3 length equals 12 residues. Germline V lookup: CDR1 SGHAT, CDR2 FQNNGV. The CDR3 loop reads CASSPLWREQFF. The CDR3 DNA follows: TGTGCCAGCAGCCCCCTATGGAGGGAGCAGTTCTTC.

In its sample, this clone was seen once. This chain links TRBV11-2 with TRBJ2-7; weak D call: TRBD1 (6 bases). Germline values: CDR1 SGHAT, CDR2 FQNNGV. The V end lost 5 bases, the J end lost 5 bases, and 16 bases lay between the germline ends. CDR3 length: 14 amino acids. The CDR3 sequence is CASSRTSGVDEQYF. The DNA for the CDR3 is TGTGCCAGCAGCCGGACCTCAGGGGTAGACGAGCAGTACTTC.

The J gene is TRBJ1-1, the V gene TRBV28; D unresolved. Germline V lookup: CDR1 MDHEN, CDR2 SYDVKM. V lost 3 bases and J lost 2, with 22 bases in between. CDR3 length: 18 amino acids. CDR3 sequence: CASSFFFSDEEGNTEAFF. The CDR3 nucleotides read TGTGCCAGCAGTTTTTTCTTTAGTGATGAGGAGGGAAACACTGAAGCTTTCTTT.

V is TRBV6-1 and J is TRBJ2-1; weak D call: TRBD2 (5 bases). The CDR3 contains 16 residues. Trimming removed 3 bases at V and 0 bases at J, with 12 bases between. Germline V CDR1 and CDR2: MNHNS, SASEGT. For the CDR3, the DNA is TGTGCCAGCAGTGAGGACTCACAGAGCTCCTACAATGAGCAGTTCTTC. Its translation: CASSEDSQSSYNEQFF.

The chain combines TRBV29-1 with TRBJ2-7; 12 bases are shared with TRBD2. The length of the CDR3 is 15 residues. V lost 6 bases and J lost 3; bases outside the gene matches: 9. CDR1 SQVTM and CDR2 ANQGSEA come from the germline V gene. CDR3 amino acids: CSVELAGGRYYEQYF. The CDR3 DNA reads as TGCAGCGTAGAACTAGCGGGAGGCCGTTACTACGAGCAGTACTTC.

This sequence joins TRBV28 and TRBJ2-1; weak D call: TRBD2 (6 bases). This CDR3 spans 13 amino acids. Germline V gene lookup returns CDR1 MDHEN and CDR2 SYDVKM. V was clipped by 8 bases and J by 3 bases, with 11 bases between them. As DNA, the CDR3 is TGTGCCAGCTGGCGGGGCGGCTACAATGAGCAGTTCTTC. Encoded protein: CASWRGGYNEQFF.

This chain links TRBV28 with TRBJ2-7; 10 bases agree with TRBD1. There are 14 residues in the CDR3. CDR1 is MDHEN, CDR2 SYDVKM, per germline. Trimming cost V 7 bases and J 4 bases; bases outside gene matches: 7. The chain's CDR3 is CASTGDRGLYEQYF. For the CDR3, the DNA is TGTGCCAGCACTGGGGACAGGGGATTATACGAGCAGTACTTC.

This chain connects TRBV27 to TRBJ2-1; D gene uncertain. This CDR3 region has 14 residues. Per germline, CDR1 MNHEY and CDR2 SMNVEV (reference sequence). Trimming cost V 4 bases and J 3 bases, with 10 bases left between them. CDR3 sequence: CASSSNSFYNEQFF. The CDR3 DNA reads TGTGCCAGCAGTTCGAACAGTTTCTACAATGAGCAGTTCTTC.

V is TRBV7-9 and J is TRBJ2-5; 7 bases line up with TRBD1. The CDR3 has 14 residues. J lost 4 bases, V lost 2 bases, and 4 bases had no gene match. CDR1 and CDR2 from the germline V gene are SEHNR and FQNEAQ (reference sequence). The CDR3 coding sequence is TGTGCCAGCAGCTTAATAGGGGGCAGAGAGACCCAGTACTTC. Translated: CASSLIGGRETQYF.

The chain recombines TRBV7-2 with TRBJ2-7, with 7 nucleotides matching TRBD2. Germline V gene lookup returns CDR1 SGHTA and CDR2 FQGNSA. Germline trimming cut 4 bases from V and 2 bases from J; bases unmatched to any gene: 5. The CDR3 runs to 14 residues. In DNA, the CDR3 is TGTGCCAGCAGCTCAGTGGGGGGGGCCTACGAGCAGTACTTC. This sequence encodes CASSSVGGAYEQYF.

This clone is a singleton in its sample. The CDR3 DNA reads TGTGCCAGCAGTGTTGGACAGGGCCCCGGGGCCGGGGAGCTGTTTTTT. Its protein is CASSVGQGPGAGELFF. The chain joins TRBV2 to TRBJ2-2, with 8 nucleotides matching TRBD1. Looked up from germline, CDR1 is SNHLY and CDR2 is FYNNEI. Trimming at V came to 4 bases and at J to 6 bases, leaving 10 bases not matched to a gene. The length of the CDR3 is 16 residues. The full variable domain, its missing parts supplied by reference TRBV2 and TRBJ2-2, is EPEVTQTPSHQVTQMGQEVILRCVPISNHLYFYWYRQILGQKVEFLVSFYNNEISEKSEIFDDQFSVERPDGSNFTLKIRSTKLEDSAMYFCASSVGQGPGAGELFFGEGSRLTVL.

The chain employs TRBV30 and TRBJ2-3; TRBD1 matches at 9 bases. The length of the CDR3 is 15 residues. Germline assignment: CDR1 GTSNPN and CDR2 SVGIG (reference sequence). V was pared by 5 bases and J by 4 bases, with 10 bases of the junction left unmatched. CDR3 sequence reads: CAWQNRDRVPDTQYF. The CDR3 DNA reads as TGTGCCTGGCAAAACCGGGACAGGGTGCCAGATACGCAGTATTTT.

The V call is TRBV6-1, the J call TRBJ1-2; TRBD1 is a possible D gene (6 bases). V was trimmed by 8 bases and J by 1 base, leaving 11 bases between them. CDR3 length equals 13 residues. Germline values: CDR1 MNHNS, CDR2 SASEGT. The CDR3, as DNA: TGTGCCAGCCTCGGGACACTTAACTATGGCTACACCTTC. Translation gives CASLGTLNYGYTF.

The chain carries TRBV9 and TRBJ2-3; D is ambiguous. This CDR3 contains 11 residues. Trimming took off 7 bases at V and 3 bases at J, with 6 bases between the two ends. Looked up from germline, CDR1 is SGDLS and CDR2 is YYNGEE. The CDR3 loop is CASSLTDTQYF. The CDR3 bases are TGTGCCAGCTCCCTTACAGATACGCAGTATTTT.

The V call is TRBV5-4, the J call TRBJ1-6; perhaps TRBD1 as D (5 bases). Trimming removed 5 bases from V and 10 bases from J, with 16 bases in between. CDR1 SGHNT and CDR2 YYREEE come from the germline V gene (reference sequence). The CDR3 is 14 amino acids. Here the CDR3 DNA reads TGTGCCAGCAGACAGGTTGAACCAGGATCACCCCTCCACTTT. Protein product: CASRQVEPGSPLHF.

The chain joins TRBV7-3 to TRBJ2-3, with 8 bases lining up with TRBD1. Looked up from germline, CDR1 is SGHTA and CDR2 is FQGTGA. J was trimmed by 5 bases and V by 3 bases; bases with no gene match: 4. This CDR3 is built from 14 residues. CDR3 nucleotides: TGTGCCAGCAGCTTCGGACAGGGTGGAGATACGCAGTATTTT. This encodes CASSFGQGGDTQYF. Using reference TRBV7-3 and TRBJ2-3 for the parts outside the CDR3, the full variable domain is GAGVSQTPSNKVTEKGKYVELRCDPISGHTALYWYRQSLGQGPEFLIYFQGTGAADDSGLPNDRFFAVRPEGSVSTLKIQRTERGDSAVYLCASSFGQGGDTQYFGPGTRLTVL.

This sequence joins TRBV6-4 and TRBJ2-3, with 7 bases lining up with TRBD1. Germline V gene lookup returns CDR1 MRHNA and CDR2 SNTAGT. This CDR3 has 16 residues. With 3 bases clipped from V and 3 bases from J, the junction kept 9 bases outside the gene matches. Here the CDR3 reads CASSEGVGGATDTQYF. The CDR3 nucleotides are TGTGCCAGCAGTGAGGGGGTAGGGGGCGCAACAGATACGCAGTATTTT.

The chain combines TRBV6-5 with TRBJ2-2, with D possibly TRBD1 on 6 matching bases. Looked up from germline, CDR1 is MNHEY and CDR2 is SVGAGI. The CDR3 loop spans 14 amino acids. V lost 11 bases to trimming and J lost 0 bases, with 13 bases between them. This CDR3 is CAGKQGTNTGELFF. The CDR3 DNA sequence: TGTGCCGGCAAACAGGGAACGAACACCGGGGAGCTGTTTTTT.

The rearrangement uses TRBV4-2 and TRBJ2-5; 9 nucleotides match TRBD2. In germline, CDR1 is LGHNA, CDR2 YNFKEQ. Unmatched junction bases numbered 4, after V lost 0 bases and J lost 2 bases. The CDR3 extends over 16 amino acids. This chain's CDR3 is CASSQEIAGGQETQYF. Written as DNA, the CDR3 is TGTGCCAGCAGCCAAGAGATCGCGGGGGGGCAAGAGACCCAGTACTTC.

V usage is TRBV12-5 and J usage is TRBJ1-1; D perhaps matches TRBD1 (6 bases). V dropped 6 bases and J dropped 2 bases, with 10 bases sitting between them. This CDR3 spans 13 amino acids. Germline V gene sequence: CDR1 LGHNT, CDR2 FRNRAP. In DNA form, the CDR3 reads TGTGCTAGTGGCCGGACAGTCAACACTGAAGCTTTCTTT. This translates into CASGRTVNTEAFF.

This chain connects TRBV4-1 to TRBJ2-7; possibly TRBD2 for D (6 bases). The germline gives CDR1 MGHRA, CDR2 YSYEKL. The CDR3 is 15 amino acids. V lost 1 base and J lost 2, with 12 bases in between. CDR3 region: CASSQGSGGTYEQYF. The CDR3 region has the DNA TGCGCCAGCAGCCAAGGTTCCGGGGGTACCTACGAGCAGTACTTC.

V usage is TRBV9 and J usage is TRBJ1-1; a possible D gene is TRBD1 (5 bases). Trimming removed 2 bases from V and 3 bases from J, with 11 bases in between. The CDR3 contains 14 residues. Germline CDR1 reads SGDLS; CDR2 reads YYNGEE. CDR3: CASSVGGDDTEAFF. CDR3 bases: TGTGCCAGCAGCGTGGGGGGTGATGACACTGAAGCTTTCTTT.

The chain couples TRBV28 to TRBJ2-7; D gene ambiguous. V was shortened by 2 bases and J by 2 bases, with 4 bases between the two germline ends. The CDR3 runs to 12 residues. The V gene's germline CDR1 is MDHEN and CDR2 SYDVKM. The CDR3 bases are TGTGCCAGCAGTTTACCTACCTACGAGCAGTACTTC. As protein: CASSLPTYEQYF.